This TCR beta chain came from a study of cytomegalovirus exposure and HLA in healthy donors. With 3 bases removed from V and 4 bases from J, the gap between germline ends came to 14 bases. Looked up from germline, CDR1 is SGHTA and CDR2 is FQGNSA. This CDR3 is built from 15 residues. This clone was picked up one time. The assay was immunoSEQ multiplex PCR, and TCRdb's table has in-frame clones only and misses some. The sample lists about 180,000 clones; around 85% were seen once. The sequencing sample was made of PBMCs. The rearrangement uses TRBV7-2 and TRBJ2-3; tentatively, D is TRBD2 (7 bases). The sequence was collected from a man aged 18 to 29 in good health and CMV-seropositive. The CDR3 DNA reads TGTGCCAGCAGCTTCTTAGGGGGGGGCCCAGATACGCAGTATTTT. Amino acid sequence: CASSFLGGGPDTQYF.